A selection of T cell receptor beta chains follows, all from one sample in a study of T cell responses to AZD1222 COVID-19 vaccine. The protocol was immunoSEQ multiplex PCR, while the TCRdb copy is restricted to in-frame clones and leaves out a portion. The sample carries about 160,000 clones, approximately 91% recorded once. The sample here was peripheral blood, taken on day 0 of AZD1222 vaccination. The receptors were sampled from an adult in good health. Each CDR3 is given with its conserved first and last residue. D genes are given only for firm matches. Clone size appears in some rows only: once, few, many, or a class for an expanded clone.

J: TRBJ2-2
size: once
V: TRBV4-3
D: NA
CDR3: CASSQDVRPGELFF
DNA: TGCGCCAGCAGCCAAGATGTAAGGCCCGGGGAGCTGTTTTTT

J: TRBJ1-1
size: NA
V: TRBV4-3
D: NA
CDR3: CASSQGTEAFF
DNA: TGCGCCAGCAGCCAAGGGACTGAAGCTTTCTTT

J: TRBJ1-1
size: few
V: TRBV30
D: NA
CDR3: CAWSAHSSGGWTEAFF
DNA: TGTGCCTGGAGTGCCCATTCGAGCGGGGGCTGGACTGAAGCTTTCTTT

J: TRBJ1-2
size: NA
V: TRBV27
D: NA
CDR3: CASSLAGLSGYTF
DNA: TGTGCCAGCAGTCTCGCAGGGTTAAGCGGCTACACCTTC

J: TRBJ1-5
size: NA
V: TRBV9
D: NA
CDR3: CASSVGGRVGQPQHF
DNA: TGTGCCAGCAGCGTAGGCGGGAGAGTGGGTCAGCCCCAGCATTTT

J: TRBJ1-1
size: NA
V: TRBV7-2
D: TRBD1
CDR3: CASSMNRGGNTEAFF
DNA: TGTGCCAGCAGCATGAACAGGGGGGGGAACACTGAAGCTTTCTTT

J: TRBJ1-3
size: NA
V: TRBV30
D: NA
CDR3: CAWSRQRGNTIYF
DNA: TGTGCCTGGAGTCGCCAGCGCGGAAACACCATATATTTT

J: TRBJ1-2
size: NA
V: TRBV28
D: NA
CDR3: CAIQLDSAYGYTF
DNA: TGTGCCATACAACTGGACAGTGCCTATGGCTACACCTTC

J: TRBJ2-1
size: NA
V: TRBV14
D: NA
CDR3: CASSETSFYNEQFF
DNA: TGTGCCAGCAGCGAGACTAGTTTCTACAATGAGCAGTTCTTC

J: TRBJ1-1
size: NA
V: TRBV29-1
D: NA
CDR3: CSVQAFGTEAFF
DNA: TGCAGCGTTCAAGCTTTTGGCACTGAAGCTTTCTTT

J: TRBJ2-7
size: NA
V: TRBV7-9
D: NA
CDR3: CASSLVPRAEQYF
DNA: TGTGCCAGCAGCTTAGTCCCGCGGGCCGAGCAGTACTTC

J: TRBJ1-1
size: NA
V: TRBV4-3
D: NA
CDR3: CASSQVVGRSNTEAFF
DNA: TGCGCCAGCAGCCAAGTAGTTGGCAGGTCGAACACTGAAGCTTTCTTT

J: TRBJ1-1
size: once
V: TRBV19
D: NA
CDR3: CASSISTVMNTEAFF
DNA: TGTGCCAGTAGTATCTCGACAGTAATGAACACTGAAGCTTTCTTT

J: TRBJ1-1
size: NA
V: TRBV7-2
D: NA
CDR3: CASSLGGGMNTEAFF
DNA: TGTGCCAGCAGCTTAGGCGGGGGCATGAACACTGAAGCTTTCTTT

J: TRBJ2-7
size: NA
V: TRBV27
D: TRBD1
CDR3: CASRVKQGSSYEQYF
DNA: TGTGCCAGCAGGGTCAAACAGGGGTCATCCTACGAGCAGTACTTC

J: TRBJ1-4
size: NA
V: TRBV3-1/TRBV3-2
D: TRBD1
CDR3: CASSQGGLDRGREKLFF
DNA: TGTGCCAGCAGCCAGGGGGGACTGGACAGGGGGCGAGAAAAACTGTTTTTT

J: TRBJ2-7
size: once
V: TRBV7-8
D: TRBD2
CDR3: CASSPRPAGSSYEQYF
DNA: TGTGCCAGCAGCCCCCGGCCAGCGGGGAGCTCCTACGAGCAGTACTTC

J: TRBJ1-6
size: NA
V: TRBV28
D: NA
CDR3: CASSRGGYNSPLHF
DNA: TGTGCCAGCAGTCGAGGGGGCTATAATTCACCCCTCCACTTT

J: TRBJ2-7
size: NA
V: TRBV28
D: NA
CDR3: CASRGAMEYEQYF
DNA: TGTGCCAGCAGGGGCGCGATGGAGTACGAGCAGTACTTC

J: TRBJ2-7
size: NA
V: TRBV20-1
D: NA
CDR3: CSARAESRQYF
DNA: TGCAGTGCTAGAGCTGAGAGCCGGCAGTACTTC

J: TRBJ1-2
size: NA
V: TRBV14
D: NA
CDR3: CASSQGSGALGYTF
DNA: TGTGCCAGCAGCCAAGGGTCGGGGGCTCTAGGCTACACCTTC

J: TRBJ1-4
size: NA
V: TRBV3-1/TRBV3-2
D: NA
CDR3: CASSQDTGKSGEKLFF
DNA: TGTGCCAGCAGCCAAGATACGGGGAAGAGCGGAGAAAAACTGTTTTTT

J: TRBJ2-7
size: NA
V: TRBV5-1
D: NA
CDR3: CASSLTAQESYEQYF
DNA: TGCGCCAGCAGCCTGACGGCGCAGGAGAGCTACGAGCAGTACTTC

J: TRBJ2-5
size: NA
V: TRBV5-1
D: NA
CDR3: CASSLAETQYF
DNA: TGCGCCAGCAGCTTGGCAGAGACCCAGTACTTC

J: TRBJ2-1
size: NA
V: TRBV5-1
D: TRBD2
CDR3: CASSLSSGSWNEQFF
DNA: TGCGCCAGCAGCTTGAGTAGCGGGAGTTGGAATGAGCAGTTCTTC

J: TRBJ1-5
size: NA
V: TRBV24-1
D: TRBD1
CDR3: CATEEGQGVHPQHF
DNA: TGTGCCACCGAGGAGGGACAGGGAGTACATCCCCAGCATTTT

J: TRBJ2-7
size: NA
V: TRBV6-2/TRBV6-3
D: NA
CDR3: CASSPRFFSSYEQYF
DNA: TGTGCCAGCAGTCCCCGGTTCTTTTCCAGCTACGAGCAGTACTTC

J: TRBJ1-1
size: NA
V: TRBV11-3
D: NA
CDR3: CASSLEAGLAFF
DNA: TGTGCCAGCAGCTTAGAAGCGGGCTTGGCTTTCTTT

J: TRBJ2-1
size: NA
V: TRBV30
D: NA
CDR3: CACIQGSEQFF
DNA: TGTGCCTGCATACAAGGATCTGAGCAGTTCTTC

J: TRBJ2-5
size: once
V: TRBV7-2
D: TRBD2
CDR3: CASSLGLAGGHQETQYF
DNA: TGTGCCAGCAGCTTAGGGCTAGCGGGGGGGCACCAAGAGACCCAGTACTTC

J: TRBJ1-2
size: few
V: TRBV7-9
D: TRBD1
CDR3: CASSLAATGTGEYGYTF
DNA: TGTGCCAGCAGCTTAGCGGCAACCGGGACAGGGGAGTATGGCTACACCTTC

J: TRBJ2-3
size: NA
V: TRBV11-2
D: NA
CDR3: CASTGSLGDTQYF
DNA: TGTGCCAGCACTGGGTCCCTGGGCGATACGCAGTATTTT

J: TRBJ2-1
size: NA
V: TRBV4-1
D: TRBD2
CDR3: CASSQEGTSSYNEQFF
DNA: TGCGCCAGCAGCCAGGAAGGGACTAGTTCCTACAATGAGCAGTTCTTC

J: TRBJ2-1
size: NA
V: TRBV10-2
D: NA
CDR3: CASSVGSGVSSYNEQFF
DNA: TGCGCCAGCAGTGTGGGTAGCGGTGTGAGCTCCTACAATGAGCAGTTCTTC

J: TRBJ1-1
size: NA
V: TRBV5-1
D: NA
CDR3: CASSALTSNTEAFF
DNA: TGCGCCAGCAGCGCCCTAACGTCGAACACTGAAGCTTTCTTT

J: TRBJ2-3
size: NA
V: TRBV30
D: NA
CDR3: CAFKGQIYTDTQYF
DNA: TGTGCCTTTAAAGGACAGATATACACAGATACGCAGTATTTT

J: TRBJ2-6
size: once
V: TRBV30
D: NA
CDR3: CAWSATLSGANVLTF
DNA: TGTGCCTGGAGTGCGACCCTTTCTGGGGCCAACGTCCTGACTTTC

J: TRBJ1-1
size: NA
V: TRBV7-9
D: NA
CDR3: CASQRGVSGTEAFF
DNA: TGTGCCAGCCAGCGAGGGGTTAGTGGCACTGAAGCTTTCTTT

J: TRBJ2-5
size: NA
V: TRBV11-1
D: NA
CDR3: CASSLRGESVETQYF
DNA: TGTGCCAGCAGCCTTAGAGGGGAAAGCGTAGAGACCCAGTACTTC

J: TRBJ2-2
size: NA
V: TRBV11-3
D: NA
CDR3: CASSLEGIGELFF
DNA: TGTGCCAGCAGCTTAGAGGGGATCGGGGAGCTGTTTTTT

J: TRBJ1-4
size: NA
V: TRBV5-6
D: NA
CDR3: CASSFGATNEKLFF
DNA: TGTGCCAGCAGCTTTGGTGCAACTAATGAAAAACTGTTTTTT

J: TRBJ1-5
size: NA
V: TRBV28
D: NA
CDR3: CASSLDSVNQPQHF
DNA: TGTGCCAGCAGTTTGGACTCCGTCAATCAGCCCCAGCATTTT

J: TRBJ1-3
size: NA
V: TRBV7-9
D: NA
CDR3: CASSHDDTGSGNTIYF
DNA: TGTGCCAGCAGCCACGATGACACCGGCTCTGGAAACACCATATATTTT

J: TRBJ2-7
size: NA
V: TRBV9
D: NA
CDR3: CASSVGAPRYSEQYF
DNA: TGTGCCAGCAGCGTAGGAGCACCCCGATATAGCGAGCAGTACTTC

J: TRBJ2-1
size: NA
V: TRBV27
D: NA
CDR3: CASSLATVPGFNEQFF
DNA: TGTGCCAGCAGTTTGGCGACAGTTCCGGGGTTTAATGAGCAGTTCTTC

J: TRBJ1-2
size: NA
V: TRBV6-4
D: NA
CDR3: CASSVADGYGYTF
DNA: TGTGCCAGCAGTGTGGCCGATGGGTATGGCTACACCTTC

J: TRBJ2-1
size: NA
V: TRBV27
D: TRBD1
CDR3: CASSRTGPNNEQFF
DNA: TGTGCCAGCAGTCGGACAGGGCCCAACAATGAGCAGTTCTTC

J: TRBJ2-7
size: NA
V: TRBV7-7
D: NA
CDR3: CASSLYMSYEQYF
DNA: TGTGCCAGCAGCTTATATATGAGCTACGAGCAGTACTTC

J: TRBJ1-1
size: once
V: TRBV27
D: NA
CDR3: CASSLWGPSNTEAFF
DNA: TGTGCCAGCAGTTTATGGGGCCCGTCGAACACTGAAGCTTTCTTT

J: TRBJ2-7
size: NA
V: TRBV11-2
D: NA
CDR3: CASSLGGAGRGYEQYF
DNA: TGTGCCAGCAGCTTAGGGGGGGCAGGGAGAGGATACGAGCAGTACTTC

J: TRBJ2-2
size: NA
V: TRBV4-2
D: NA
CDR3: CASSRATRGRGTGELFF
DNA: TGTGCCAGCAGCCGTGCCACCCGGGGGCGAGGGACCGGGGAGCTGTTTTTT

J: TRBJ2-3
size: NA
V: TRBV3-1/TRBV3-2
D: NA
CDR3: CASSQDPGYRGNTQYF
DNA: TGTGCCAGCAGCCAAGACCCAGGCTACCGAGGAAATACGCAGTATTTT

J: TRBJ2-5
size: NA
V: TRBV9
D: NA
CDR3: CASSPKETQYF
DNA: TGTGCCAGCAGCCCAAAAGAGACCCAGTACTTC

J: TRBJ1-2
size: few
V: TRBV6-4
D: TRBD1
CDR3: CASIRQGAHYGYTF
DNA: TGTGCCAGCATCCGTCAGGGGGCCCACTATGGCTACACCTTC

J: TRBJ1-5
size: NA
V: TRBV28
D: NA
CDR3: CASSVGDQPQHF
DNA: TGTGCCAGCAGTGTTGGGGACCAGCCCCAGCATTTT

J: TRBJ2-7
size: NA
V: TRBV18
D: TRBD1
CDR3: CASSRRTGIHEQYF
DNA: TGTGCCAGCTCCCGTAGGACAGGGATACACGAGCAGTACTTC

J: TRBJ1-4
size: NA
V: TRBV30
D: NA
CDR3: CARGEGRFNEKLFF
DNA: TGTGCCAGGGGGGAGGGGCGGTTTAATGAAAAACTGTTTTTT